The subject of this entry is one TCR beta chain. Its target is not known. V shed 1 base and J shed 4 bases, with 10 bases lying between them. This CDR3 is 15 amino acids long. Germline CDR1 SGHTA, CDR2 FQGNSA. The sample originates from a study of T-cell reconstitution after alpha-beta-depleted transplantation in children. Study-wide results and caveats: High day-60 TCRbeta diversity in some patients came from surviving recipient T cells and thymic progenitors. Several hundred expanded graft clones reportedly supplied alpha-beta T cells about two months after transplant. Newly produced T cells mostly provided counts and TCRbeta diversity after one year, as hyperexpanded clones declined.

Unique molecular identifiers were used to barcode this TCRbeta library. Via MiXCR, TCRdb re-called the PCR reads, giving one row per CDR3 protein. The repertoire has 500,000 to 650,000 distinct CDR3 sequences, about an eighth of them found once; the top ten carry 12% to 15%. The sample here was PBMCs, mostly from graft donor cells, taken 180 days after TCRalphabeta/CD19-depleted stem cell transplant. The chain joins TRBV7-2 to TRBJ1-4; unclear D gene. The sequence was obtained from a female patient between 2 and 15 years old who had a stem cell transplant for aplastic anemia, so the T cells may come from the graft donor. CDR3 sequence: CASSLEGRGNEKLFF. As DNA, the CDR3 is TGTGCCAGCAGCTTAGAGGGTCGGGGTAATGAAAAACTGTTTTTT. The variable domain in full, completed from reference TRBV7-2 and TRBJ1-4, reads GAGVSQSPSNKVTEKGKDVELRCDPISGHTALYWYRQSLGQGLEFLIYFQGNSAPDKSGLPSDRFSAERTGGSVSTLTIQRTQQEDSAVYLCASSLEGRGNEKLFFGSGTQLSVL.